The 5 T cell receptor beta chains below come from one sample, sequenced in a study of human T cells and chemical hapten exposure. Documented time point: patch test 3, about 24 weeks after DPC sensitization. Described treatment: therapeutic diphenylcyclopropenone sensitization with weekly scalp DPC. From the RACE reads, TCRdb called clonotypes with MiXCR, one entry per CDR3 protein. The sample holds 210,000 or so distinct CDR3 sequences, around a quarter seen once. The sample consisted of whole blood, taken in connection with sensitization to the hapten diphenylcyclopropenone (DPC). The receptors were sampled from a woman in her 40s with alopecia areata. Some clones in this sample may be carry-over from other donors' samples.

A few counts support this clonotype. The CDR3 DNA reads TGTGCCAGCAGTTACTTGCACGCCGGGACAGGGGGCGTTCAGCCCCAGCATTTT. Protein sequence: CASSYLHAGTGGVQPQHF. The chain carries TRBV6-6 and TRBJ1-5; 12 nucleotides align to TRBD1. CDR3 length: 18 residues. The J segment lost 6 bases and the V segment lost 1 base, leaving 10 bases of the junction unmatched. Germline V gene lookup returns CDR1 MNHNY and CDR2 SVGAGI (reference sequence).

This clonotype was seen only once. The rearrangement uses TRBV7-2 and TRBJ1-1; the match to TRBD1 covers 11 bases. The V and J ends lost 1 base and 4 bases, in that order; junction bases with no gene match: 2. CDR1 is SGHTA, CDR2 FQGNSA, per germline. CDR3 length: 15 residues. The CDR3 spells CASSLGGTGGTEAFF. In nucleotides, the CDR3 is TGTGCCAGCAGCTTAGGCGGGACAGGGGGCACTGAAGCTTTCTTT.

V is TRBV29-1 and J is TRBJ1-4; 9 nucleotides match TRBD1. J was trimmed by 9 bases and V by 6 bases; bases with no gene match: 8. The CDR3 spans 13 residues. Looked up from germline, CDR1 is SQVTM and CDR2 is ANQGSEA. In nucleotides, the CDR3 is TGCAGCGTCGCCGGGACAGGGTCGAAAAAACTGTTTTTT. This codes for CSVAGTGSKKLFF.

The chain has TRBV7-9 and TRBJ2-7; no firm D call. Looked up from germline, CDR1 is SEHNR and CDR2 is FQNEAQ (reference sequence). The length of the CDR3 is 12 residues. Trimming pared 2 bases from V and 2 bases from J, leaving 4 bases between. The CDR3 DNA reads TGTGCCAGCAGCTTAATAGCCTACGAGCAGTACTTC. Translating gives CASSLIAYEQYF.

Details on this clonotype: Mismatch with germline at one junction end may stem from a read error. The CDR3 nucleotides are TGTGCCGGCAGAAGGAGTCCGGAGGCCACTGAAGCTTTCTTT. It translates to CAGRRSPEATEAFF. The chain combines TRBV6-4 with TRBJ1-1; D not certain. The CDR3 has 14 amino acids. CDR1 is MRHNA, CDR2 SNTAGT, per germline.